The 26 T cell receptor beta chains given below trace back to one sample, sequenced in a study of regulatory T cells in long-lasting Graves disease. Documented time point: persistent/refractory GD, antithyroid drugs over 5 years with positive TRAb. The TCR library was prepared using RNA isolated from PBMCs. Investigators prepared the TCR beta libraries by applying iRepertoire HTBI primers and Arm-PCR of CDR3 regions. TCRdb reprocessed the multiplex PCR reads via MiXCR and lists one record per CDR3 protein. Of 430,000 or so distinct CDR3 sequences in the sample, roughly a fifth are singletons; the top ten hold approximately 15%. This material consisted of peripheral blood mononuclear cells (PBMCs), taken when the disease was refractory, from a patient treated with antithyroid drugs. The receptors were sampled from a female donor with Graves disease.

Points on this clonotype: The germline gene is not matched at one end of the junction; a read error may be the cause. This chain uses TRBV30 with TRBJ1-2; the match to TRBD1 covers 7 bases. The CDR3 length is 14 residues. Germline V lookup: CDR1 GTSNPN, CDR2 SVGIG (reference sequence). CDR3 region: CAWTGKGAYYAYTF. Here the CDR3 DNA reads TGTGCCTGGACGGGAAAGGGGGCGTATTATGCCTACACCTTC.

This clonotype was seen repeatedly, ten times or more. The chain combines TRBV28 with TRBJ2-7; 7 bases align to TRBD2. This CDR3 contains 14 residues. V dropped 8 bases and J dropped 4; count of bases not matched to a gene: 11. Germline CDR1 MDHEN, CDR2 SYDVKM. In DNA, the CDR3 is TGTGCCAGCGCGGCGGGAGAACTCTGGTACGAGCAGTACTTC. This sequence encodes CASAAGELWYEQYF.

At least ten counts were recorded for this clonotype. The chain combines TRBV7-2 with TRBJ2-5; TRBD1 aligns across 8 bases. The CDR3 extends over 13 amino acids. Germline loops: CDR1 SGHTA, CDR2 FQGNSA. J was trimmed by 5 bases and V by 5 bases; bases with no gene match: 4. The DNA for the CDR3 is TGTGCCAGCAGCCTGACAGGGGACGAGACCCAGTACTTC. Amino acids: CASSLTGDETQYF.

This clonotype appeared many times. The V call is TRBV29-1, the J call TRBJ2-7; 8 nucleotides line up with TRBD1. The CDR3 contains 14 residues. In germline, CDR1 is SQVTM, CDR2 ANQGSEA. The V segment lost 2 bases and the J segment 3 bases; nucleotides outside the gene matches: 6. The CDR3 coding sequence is TGCAGCGTTGAATTCGCGGACAGGGACTACGAGCAGTACTTC. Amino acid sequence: CSVEFADRDYEQYF.

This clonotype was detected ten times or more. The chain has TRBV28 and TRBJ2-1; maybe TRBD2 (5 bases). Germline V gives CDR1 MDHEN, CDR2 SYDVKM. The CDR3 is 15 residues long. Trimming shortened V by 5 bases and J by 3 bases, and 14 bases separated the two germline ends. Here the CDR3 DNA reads TGTGCCAGCAGTCTCAGCGGAGCTGGCTACAATGAGCAGTTCTTC. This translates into CASSLSGAGYNEQFF.

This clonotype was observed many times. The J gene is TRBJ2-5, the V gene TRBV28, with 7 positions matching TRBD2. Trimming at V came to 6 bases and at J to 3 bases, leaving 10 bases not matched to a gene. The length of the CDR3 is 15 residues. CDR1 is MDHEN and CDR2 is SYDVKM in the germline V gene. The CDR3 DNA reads TGTGCCAGCAGATCGCAGGGAGGGAATAAAGAGACCCAGTACTTC. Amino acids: CASRSQGGNKETQYF.

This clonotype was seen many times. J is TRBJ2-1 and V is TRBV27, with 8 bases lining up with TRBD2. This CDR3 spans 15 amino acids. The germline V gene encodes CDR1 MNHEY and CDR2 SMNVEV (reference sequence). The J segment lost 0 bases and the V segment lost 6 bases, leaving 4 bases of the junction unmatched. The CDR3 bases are TGTGCCAGCAGAGGCGGGGGGAGCTCCTACAATGAGCAGTTCTTC. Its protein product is CASRGGGSSYNEQFF.

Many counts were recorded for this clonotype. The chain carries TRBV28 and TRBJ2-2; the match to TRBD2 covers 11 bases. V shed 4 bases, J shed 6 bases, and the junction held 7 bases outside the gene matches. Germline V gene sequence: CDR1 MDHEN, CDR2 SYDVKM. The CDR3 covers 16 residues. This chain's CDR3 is CASSYETSGMAGELFF. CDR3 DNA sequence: TGTGCCAGCAGTTATGAGACTAGCGGGATGGCCGGGGAGCTGTTTTTT.

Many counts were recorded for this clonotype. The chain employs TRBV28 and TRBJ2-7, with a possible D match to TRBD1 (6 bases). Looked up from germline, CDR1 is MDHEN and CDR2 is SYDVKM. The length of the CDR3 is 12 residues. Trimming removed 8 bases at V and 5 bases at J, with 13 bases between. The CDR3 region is CASRRDTHEQYF. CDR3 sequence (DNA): TGTGCCAGCCGCCGGGACACCCACGAGCAGTACTTC.

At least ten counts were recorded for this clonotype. CDR3 amino acids: CASSYGQGANTGELFF. CDR3 coding DNA: TGTGCCAGCAGTTACGGACAGGGGGCGAACACCGGGGAGCTGTTTTTT. The chain carries TRBV7-3 and TRBJ2-2; TRBD1 agrees at 10 bases. J gave up 0 bases and V 6 bases, and 4 bases lay outside the gene matches. Germline CDR1 is SGHTA and CDR2 is FQGTGA. The CDR3 consists of 16 residues.

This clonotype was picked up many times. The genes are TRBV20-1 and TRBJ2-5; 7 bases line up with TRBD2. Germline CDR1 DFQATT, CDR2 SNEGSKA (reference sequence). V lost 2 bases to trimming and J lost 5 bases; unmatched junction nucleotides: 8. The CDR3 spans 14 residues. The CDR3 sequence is CSARFGGSGETQYF. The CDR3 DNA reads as TGCAGTGCTAGATTCGGCGGGAGTGGGGAGACCCAGTACTTC.

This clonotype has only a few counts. CDR3 amino acids: CASSYELAVPETQYF. CDR3 nucleotide sequence: TGTGCCAGCAGTTATGAACTAGCAGTTCCAGAGACCCAGTACTTC. The rearrangement uses TRBV6-2 or TRBV6-3 and TRBJ2-5; D perhaps matches TRBD2 (6 bases). Germline V CDR1 and CDR2: MNHEY, SVGEGT. Trimming removed 3 bases at V and 4 bases at J, with 15 bases between. The CDR3 spans 15 residues.

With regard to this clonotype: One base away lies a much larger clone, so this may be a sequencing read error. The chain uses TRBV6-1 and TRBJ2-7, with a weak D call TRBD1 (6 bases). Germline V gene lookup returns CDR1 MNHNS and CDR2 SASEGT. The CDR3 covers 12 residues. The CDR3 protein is CVSSRGLYEQYF. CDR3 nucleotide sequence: TGTGTCAGCAGCAGGGGCCTCTACGAGCAGTACTTC.

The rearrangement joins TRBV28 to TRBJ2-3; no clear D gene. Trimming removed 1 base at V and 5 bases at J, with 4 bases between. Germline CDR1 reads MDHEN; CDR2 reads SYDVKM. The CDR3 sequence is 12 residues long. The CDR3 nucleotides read TGTGCCAGCAGTTTATTCTTAGATACGCAGTATTTT. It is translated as CASSLFLDTQYF.

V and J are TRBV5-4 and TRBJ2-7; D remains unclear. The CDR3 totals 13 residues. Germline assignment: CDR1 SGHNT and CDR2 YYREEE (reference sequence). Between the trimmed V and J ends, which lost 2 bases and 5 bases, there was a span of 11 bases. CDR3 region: CASSFGPTDEQYF. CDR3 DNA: TGTGCCAGCAGCTTCGGCCCAACCGACGAGCAGTACTTC.

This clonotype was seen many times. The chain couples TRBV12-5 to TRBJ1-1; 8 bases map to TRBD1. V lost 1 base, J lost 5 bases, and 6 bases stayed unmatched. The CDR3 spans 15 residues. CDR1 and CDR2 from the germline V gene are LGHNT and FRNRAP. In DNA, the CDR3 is TGTGCTAGTGGTTTGGGGACAGGGTCGTTTACTGAAGCTTTCTTT. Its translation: CASGLGTGSFTEAFF.

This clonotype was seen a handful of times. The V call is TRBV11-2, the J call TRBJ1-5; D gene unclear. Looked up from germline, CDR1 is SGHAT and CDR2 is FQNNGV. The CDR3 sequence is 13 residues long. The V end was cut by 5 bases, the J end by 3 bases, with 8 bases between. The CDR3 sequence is CASSILTNQPQHF. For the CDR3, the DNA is TGTGCCAGCAGCATATTGACCAATCAGCCCCAGCATTTT.

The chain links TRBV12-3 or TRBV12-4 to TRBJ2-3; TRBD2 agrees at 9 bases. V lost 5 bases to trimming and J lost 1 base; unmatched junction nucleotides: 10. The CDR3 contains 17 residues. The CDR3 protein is CASSPYSTSGGTDTQYF. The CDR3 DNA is TGTGCCAGCAGTCCGTACTCGACTAGCGGTGGCACAGATACGCAGTATTTT.

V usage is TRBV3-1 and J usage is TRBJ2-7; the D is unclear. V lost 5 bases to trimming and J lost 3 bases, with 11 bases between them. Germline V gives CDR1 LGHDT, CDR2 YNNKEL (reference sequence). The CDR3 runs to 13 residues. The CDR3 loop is CASSAQSRYEQYF. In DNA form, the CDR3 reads TGTGCCAGCAGCGCACAATCCCGCTACGAGCAGTACTTC.

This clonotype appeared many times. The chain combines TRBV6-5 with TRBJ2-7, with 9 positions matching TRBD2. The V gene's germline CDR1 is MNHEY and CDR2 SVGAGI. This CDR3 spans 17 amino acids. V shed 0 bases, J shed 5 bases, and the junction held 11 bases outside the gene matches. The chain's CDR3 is CASSYSNSGSVLDEQYF. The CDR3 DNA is TGTGCCAGCAGTTACTCGAATAGCGGGAGTGTCCTGGACGAGCAGTACTTC.

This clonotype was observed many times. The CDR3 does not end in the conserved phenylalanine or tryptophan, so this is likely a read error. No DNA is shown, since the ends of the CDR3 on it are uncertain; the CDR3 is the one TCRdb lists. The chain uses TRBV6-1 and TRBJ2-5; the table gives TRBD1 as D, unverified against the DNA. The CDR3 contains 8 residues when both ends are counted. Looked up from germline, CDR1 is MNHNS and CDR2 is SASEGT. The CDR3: CASSLPGG.

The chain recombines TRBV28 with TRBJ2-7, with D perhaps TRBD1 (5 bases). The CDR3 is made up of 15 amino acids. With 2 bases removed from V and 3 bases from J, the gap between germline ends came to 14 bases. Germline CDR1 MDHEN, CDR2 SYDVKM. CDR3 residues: CASSLTPGHNYEQYF. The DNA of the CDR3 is TGTGCCAGCAGTTTAACCCCTGGACATAACTACGAGCAGTACTTC.

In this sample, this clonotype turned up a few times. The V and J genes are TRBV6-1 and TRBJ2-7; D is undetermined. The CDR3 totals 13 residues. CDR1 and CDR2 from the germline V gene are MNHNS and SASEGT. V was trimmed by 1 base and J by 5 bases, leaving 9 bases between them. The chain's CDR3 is CASSEVPVNEQYF. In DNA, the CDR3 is TGTGCCAGCAGTGAAGTACCGGTGAACGAGCAGTACTTC.

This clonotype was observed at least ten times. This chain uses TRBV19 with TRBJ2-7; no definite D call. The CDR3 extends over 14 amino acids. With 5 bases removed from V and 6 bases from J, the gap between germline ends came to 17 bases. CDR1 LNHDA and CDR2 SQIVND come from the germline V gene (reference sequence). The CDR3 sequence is CASSPRQGLGEQYF. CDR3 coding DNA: TGTGCCAGTAGTCCCCGCCAAGGCCTCGGCGAGCAGTACTTC.

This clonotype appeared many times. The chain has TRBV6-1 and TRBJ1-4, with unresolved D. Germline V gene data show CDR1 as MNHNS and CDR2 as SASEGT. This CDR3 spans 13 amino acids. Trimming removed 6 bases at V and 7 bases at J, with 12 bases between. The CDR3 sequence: CASRSPPPEKLFF. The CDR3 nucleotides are TGTGCCAGCAGGTCACCCCCACCTGAAAAACTGTTTTTT.

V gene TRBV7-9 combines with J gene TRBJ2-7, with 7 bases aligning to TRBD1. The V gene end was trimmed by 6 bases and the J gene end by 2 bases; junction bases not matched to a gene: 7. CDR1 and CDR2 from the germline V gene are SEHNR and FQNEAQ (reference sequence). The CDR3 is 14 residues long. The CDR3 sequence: CASRDVGGAYEQYF. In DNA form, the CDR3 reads TGTGCCAGCAGAGATGTAGGGGGCGCCTACGAGCAGTACTTC.